This entry lists 18 T cell receptor beta chains sequenced from one sample in a study of identical twins. TCRdb analysed the 5' RACE reads with MiXCR anew, one entry per CDR3 protein. Of 400,000 to 650,000 distinct CDR3 sequences listed, about 20% are singletons. These same records also appear under a second study, on T cells expressing NK-cell markers.

The sequencing sample was made of CD4+ T cells sorted from blood. These receptors were obtained from a woman under 30 in good health.

The chain uses TRBV7-9 and TRBJ2-3, with 11 bases fitting TRBD1. The CDR3 is made up of 17 amino acids. CDR1 is SEHNR, CDR2 FQNEAQ, per germline (reference sequence). Losses at the gene ends were 3 bases for V and 5 bases for J; bases not matched to a gene: 10. The CDR3 sequence is CASSLLLGQGVEDTQYF. In DNA, the CDR3 is TGTGCCAGCAGCTTGCTTTTGGGACAGGGGGTGGAAGATACGCAGTATTTT.

This clonotype was found a few times. The chain is built from TRBV6-5 and TRBJ2-3; D remains ambiguous. Deletions cut 0 bases from V and 4 bases from J, with 8 bases between. Germline CDR1 reads MNHEY; CDR2 reads SVGAGI. This CDR3 is 14 amino acids long. In DNA form, the CDR3 reads TGTGCCAGCAGTTACTCTCCTAGGGCAGATACGCAGTATTTT. This encodes CASSYSPRADTQYF.

The chain combines TRBV19 with TRBJ2-7, with D uncertain. The CDR3 contains 12 residues. Trimming left V 3 bases short and J 2 bases short, with 5 bases between. Germline-derived CDR1 and CDR2 are LNHDA and SQIVND (reference sequence). The CDR3 is CASSIVPYEQYF. The CDR3 DNA reads as TGTGCCAGTAGTATCGTCCCCTACGAGCAGTACTTC.

The J gene is TRBJ2-5, the V gene TRBV18; no definite D call. Trimming removed 6 bases at V and 5 bases at J, with 10 bases between. This CDR3 spans 12 amino acids. Per the germline V gene, CDR1 is KGHSH and CDR2 is LQKENI. The CDR3 loop is CASSPVPETQYF. As DNA, the CDR3 is TGTGCCAGCTCCCCCGTTCCGGAGACCCAGTACTTC.

This clonotype was detected only a few times. The rearrangement joins TRBV12-3 or TRBV12-4 to TRBJ1-1; 9 bases fit TRBD1. V trimming: 2 bases; J trimming: 4 bases; junction bases outside the gene matches: 5. This CDR3 region has 15 residues. CDR3 nucleotide sequence: TGTGCCAGCAGTTTATCGCCGGGACAGGGCACTGAAGCTTTCTTT. It specifies CASSLSPGQGTEAFF.

The chain uses TRBV6-2 or TRBV6-3 and TRBJ2-7; D is uncertain. Germline assignment: CDR1 MNHEY and CDR2 SVGEGT. Trimming left V 3 bases short and J 2 bases short, with 11 bases between. The CDR3 runs 14 residues. The CDR3 loop reads CASSYGYGPYEQYF. In nucleotides, the CDR3 is TGTGCCAGCAGTTATGGTTACGGGCCCTACGAGCAGTACTTC.

This chain uses TRBV20-1 with TRBJ2-7, with a possible D match to TRBD2 (5 bases). CDR1 is DFQATT and CDR2 is SNEGSKA in the germline V gene (reference sequence). The CDR3 contains 13 residues. V gave up 4 bases and J gave up 4 bases, with 14 bases separating them. CDR3 in DNA: TGCAGTGCTAACAGTCCAGGAGGTTACGAGCAGTACTTC. Translating it yields CSANSPGGYEQYF.

The CDR3 DNA reads TGCGCCAGCAGTGATCCAGGCGGGGGGGCCGGGGAGACCCAGTACTTC. This translates into CASSDPGGGAGETQYF. V is TRBV10-2 and J is TRBJ2-5; the match to TRBD2 covers 9 bases. Trimming at V came to 3 bases and at J to 5 bases, leaving 10 bases not matched to a gene. There are 16 residues in the CDR3. Per germline, CDR1 WSHSY and CDR2 SAAADI.

This clonotype was counted between two and nine times. The chain couples TRBV10-3 to TRBJ2-5, with D tentatively TRBD2 (5 bases). Trimming shortened V by 4 bases and J by 1 base, and 7 bases separated the two germline ends. Germline V gene lookup returns CDR1 ENHRY and CDR2 SYGVKD. The length of the CDR3 is 13 residues. The CDR3, as DNA: TGTGCCATCAGTGCTACTAGCCAAGAGACCCAGTACTTC. Encoded protein: CAISATSQETQYF.

The chain couples TRBV20-1 to TRBJ1-1; TRBD1 agrees at 10 bases. Germline V gives CDR1 DFQATT, CDR2 SNEGSKA (reference sequence). The CDR3 runs 15 residues. The V gene end was trimmed by 5 bases and the J gene end by 0 bases; junction bases not matched to a gene: 6. CDR3 loop: CSAVPGTGVNTEAFF. The CDR3, as DNA: TGCAGTGCTGTTCCCGGGACAGGGGTGAACACTGAAGCTTTCTTT.

The table lists this clonotype with a few counts. The gene calls are TRBV7-9 and TRBJ1-1; 7 bases line up with TRBD1. The V and J ends lost 3 bases and 5 bases, in that order; junction bases with no gene match: 6. Germline V lookup: CDR1 SEHNR, CDR2 FQNEAQ (reference sequence). This CDR3 is 14 amino acids long. CDR3 in DNA: TGTGCCAGCAGCTTCCAGGGGGGAATGACTGAAGCTTTCTTT. Its protein is CASSFQGGMTEAFF.

The rearrangement uses TRBV7-9 and TRBJ1-2; no clear D gene. Trimming took off 2 bases at V and 12 bases at J, with 7 bases between the two ends. The CDR3 loop spans 10 amino acids. Germline-derived CDR1 and CDR2 are SEHNR and FQNEAQ (reference sequence). The CDR3 is CASSLLEDTF. The CDR3, as DNA: TGTGCCAGCAGCTTATTGGAGGACACCTTC.

The V gene is TRBV7-9, the J gene TRBJ2-1, with 11 bases matching TRBD2. The CDR3 has 16 amino acids. J lost 3 bases, V lost 6 bases, and 7 bases had no gene match. CDR1 and CDR2 from the germline V gene are SEHNR and FQNEAQ (reference sequence). The CDR3 reads CASSFRTSGLYNEQFF. The CDR3 DNA follows: TGTGCCAGCAGTTTCCGGACTAGCGGGCTCTACAATGAGCAGTTCTTC.

This clonotype came up a few times. The chain carries TRBV7-9 and TRBJ2-7; D assignment may be TRBD1 or TRBD2 (5 bases each). The CDR3 contains 14 residues. The germline V and J ends were trimmed by 4 bases and 3 bases, with 13 bases remaining between them. The germline CDR1 and CDR2 sequences are SEHNR and FQNEAQ (reference sequence). DNA of the CDR3: TGTGCCAGCAGCTCAACCGGGACCCACTACGAGCAGTACTTC. Its translation is CASSSTGTHYEQYF. Together with reference TRBV7-9 and TRBJ2-7, the CDR3 gives the full variable domain: DTGVSQNPRHKITKRGQNVTFRCDPISEHNRLYWYRQTLGQGPEFLTYFQNEAQLEKSRLLSDRFSAERPKGSFSTLEIQRTEQGDSAMYLCASSSTGTHYEQYFGPGTRLTVT.

Only a few counts were recorded for this clonotype. The chain carries TRBV10-3 and TRBJ2-1, with 10 bases lining up with TRBD2. This CDR3 is built from 19 residues. J was trimmed by 9 bases and V by 8 bases; bases with no gene match: 25. Germline lookup yields CDR1 ENHRY and CDR2 SYGVKD. The CDR3, as DNA: TGTGCCATCCGCCCTCGTAGGGCTAGCGGGGGAGGTGGTGACAGTGAGCAGTTCTTC. Encoded protein: CAIRPRRASGGGGDSEQFF.

This clonotype came up a few times. The rearrangement joins TRBV7-2 to TRBJ2-5, with TRBD2 as a possible D gene (6 bases). The germline V gene has CDR1 SGHTA and CDR2 FQGNSA. The CDR3 spans 13 residues. V lost 3 bases and J lost 5, with 10 bases in between. The CDR3 nucleotides read TGTGCCAGCAGCTTTTTTGCGGGGGAGACCCAGTACTTC. Translated: CASSFFAGETQYF.

CDR3: CASSPRVHEQYF. The DNA of the CDR3 is TGTGCCAGCTCACCACGCGTCCACGAGCAGTACTTC. The gene calls are TRBV18 and TRBJ2-7; D gene uncertain. V lost 1 base and J lost 5, with 6 bases in between. The germline V gene has CDR1 KGHSH and CDR2 LQKENI. The CDR3 runs to 12 residues.

This clonotype was counted a few times. This rearrangement joins TRBV5-1 to TRBJ1-2; 8 nucleotides agree with TRBD1. V lost 4 bases and J lost 8; bases outside the gene matches: 19. The CDR3 sequence is 17 residues long. The germline gives CDR1 SGHRS, CDR2 YFSETQ. CDR3 residues: CASSPLILTGVSFGYTF. DNA for the CDR3: TGCGCCAGCAGCCCCCTCATCCTGACAGGGGTGTCGTTCGGCTACACCTTC. Combining the CDR3 with reference TRBV5-1 and TRBJ1-2 gives the whole variable domain KAGVTQTPRYLIKTRGQQVTLSCSPISGHRSVSWYQQTPGQGLQFLFEYFSETQRNKGNFPGRFSGRQFSNSRSEMNVSTLELGDSALYLCASSPLILTGVSFGYTFGSGTRLTVV.